The source of this T cell receptor (beta chain) is a study of T cells in Graves' hyperthyroidism and ophthalmopathy. RNA transcripts yielded amplified TCR beta CDR3 regions. The HTBI set primed first-round TCR CDR3 RT-PCR. TCRdb re-called the multiplex PCR reads with MiXCR, one entry per CDR3 protein. The repertoire holds approximately 420,000 distinct CDR3 sequences, with about 16% as singletons. In its sample, this clonotype was seen a few times. The antigen is unknown. Study-level findings and limits: Most clonotypes expanded in the thyroid (above 0.001) were also present in blood.

CDR1 is SGDLS, CDR2 YYNGEE, per germline. The J segment lost 4 bases and the V segment lost 0 bases, leaving 3 bases of the junction unmatched. The CDR3 runs 15 residues. Sequencing was performed on blood. The TCR sequence derives from a woman aged 25 to 45 with Graves' hyperthyroidism. This rearrangement joins TRBV9 to TRBJ2-1; TRBD2 aligns across 8 bases. In DNA, the CDR3 is TGTGCCAGCAGCGTAGCGGGACTAGGATACAATGAGCAGTTCTTC. Encoded protein: CASSVAGLGYNEQFF.